The clone carrying this T cell receptor (beta chain) was observed at least ten times. Its antigen is unknown. Amplification from RNA transcripts yielded the TCR beta CDR3 regions. An initial RT-PCR round employing HTBI primers preceded a second-round multiplex PCR. One entry per CDR3 protein results from TCRdb running MiXCR on the multiplex PCR reads. Of approximately 380,000 distinct CDR3 sequences in the sample, 21% are singletons; the top ten hold under 3.5%. The data are from a study of Graves' ophthalmopathy and Graves' hyperthyroidism. Whole-study findings and limits: From stable hyperthyroidism, ophthalmopathy was separated by a 13-signature model with just under 90% sensitivity and roughly 81% specificity. Thyroid clonotypes that were expanded above 0.001 frequency mostly also appeared in blood.

J lost 7 bases, V lost 4 bases, and 8 bases had no gene match. Germline values: CDR1 MNHEY, CDR2 SVGEGT. The CDR3 is 15 amino acids. The sequence came from a woman between 18 and 29 years old with stable Graves' hyperthyroidism. The sequenced sample was peripheral blood. V is TRBV6-2 or TRBV6-3 and J is TRBJ1-5, with 9 bases matching TRBD1. As DNA, the CDR3 is TGTGCCAGCAGTTCGCCGGGACAGGGTTTGCAGCCCCAGCATTTT. Encoded protein: CASSSPGQGLQPQHF.